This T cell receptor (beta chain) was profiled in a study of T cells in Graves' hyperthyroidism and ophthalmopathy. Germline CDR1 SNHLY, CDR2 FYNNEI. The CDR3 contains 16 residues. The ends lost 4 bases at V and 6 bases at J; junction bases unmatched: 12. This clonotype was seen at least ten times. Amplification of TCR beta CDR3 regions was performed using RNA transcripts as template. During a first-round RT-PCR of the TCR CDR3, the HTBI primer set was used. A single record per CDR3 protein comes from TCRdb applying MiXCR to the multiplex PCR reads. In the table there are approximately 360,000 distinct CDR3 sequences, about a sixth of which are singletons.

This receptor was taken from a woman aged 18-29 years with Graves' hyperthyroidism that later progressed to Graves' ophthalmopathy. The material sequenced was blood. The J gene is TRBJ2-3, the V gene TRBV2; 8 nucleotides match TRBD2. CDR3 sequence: CASSGSGGWASDTQYF. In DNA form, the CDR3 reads TGTGCCAGCAGTGGTTCGGGGGGGTGGGCCTCCGATACGCAGTATTTT.